These 32 T cell receptor beta chains share one sample of origin, sequenced in a study of STAT3 mutations in large granular lymphocyte leukemia. Study-level findings and limits: In T-cell large granular lymphocyte leukemia, about half of patients showed multiple immunodominant subclonotypes.

The repertoire was sequenced with immunoSEQ multiplex PCR; TCRdb's copy has only in-frame clones and lacks some. The sample contains some 5,700 clones, around 90% of which appear only once. Their target antigens are unknown. The sequencing input was PBMCs. These receptors were collected from a human donor with T large granular lymphocyte leukemia. Some clones in this sample may be carry-over from other donors' samples.

Only one count was recorded for this clone. The rearrangement links TRBV2 to TRBJ2-7; D is possibly TRBD1 or TRBD2 (5 bases each). Trimming took 2 bases from V and 7 from J, leaving 9 bases between them. The CDR3 extends over 12 amino acids. Germline values: CDR1 SNHLY, CDR2 FYNNEI. The CDR3 bases are TGTGCCAGCAGTGAACATGGGGGTGAGCAGTACTTC. This codes for CASSEHGGEQYF.

The chain recombines TRBV7-9 with TRBJ1-2; the D is unclear. Germline V gene sequence: CDR1 SEHNR, CDR2 FQNEAQ (reference sequence). Trimming cost V 0 bases and J 5 bases, with 16 bases left between them. The CDR3 consists of 16 residues. The CDR3 spells CASSLAPPGGAYGYTF. CDR3 nucleotides: TGTGCCAGCAGCTTAGCCCCTCCCGGCGGAGCTTATGGCTACACCTTC.

The CDR3 sequence is CASRSVDSPYEQYV. CDR3 coding DNA: TGTGCCAGCAGGTCGGTAGACAGCCCCTACGAGCAGTACGTC. The chain carries TRBV27 and TRBJ2-7, with D possibly being TRBD1 (5 bases). The V end lost 6 bases, the J end lost 2 bases, and 14 bases lay between the germline ends. Per the germline V gene, CDR1 is MNHEY and CDR2 is SMNVEV (reference sequence). This CDR3 region has 14 residues.

This clone showed up just once. The chain employs TRBV5-1 and TRBJ1-1; TRBD1 is a possible D gene (6 bases). CDR1 is SGHRS and CDR2 is YFSETQ in the germline V gene. The ends were cut back, 3 bases at V and 2 bases at J, with 11 bases in the middle. The CDR3 has 14 residues. In DNA form, the CDR3 reads TGCGCCAGCAGCTCCCGGACAGCAAACACTGAAGCTTTCTTT. Translated: CASSSRTANTEAFF.

The V and J genes are TRBV5-6 and TRBJ2-5; no reliable D call. Trimming left V 6 bases short and J 5 bases short, with 11 bases between. The germline V gene has CDR1 SGHDT and CDR2 YYEEEE. The CDR3 loop spans 12 amino acids. This CDR3 reads CASKSVGETQYF. The CDR3 coding sequence is TGTGCCAGCAAGAGCGTGGGGGAGACCCAGTACTTC.

The chain couples TRBV29-1 to TRBJ1-5; no reliable D call. CDR3 length equals 13 residues. V was trimmed by 4 bases and J by 1 base, leaving 8 bases between them. Germline values: CDR1 SQVTM, CDR2 ANQGSEA. The CDR3 spells CSVGEMSNQPQHF. In nucleotides, the CDR3 is TGCAGCGTTGGTGAGATGAGCAATCAGCCCCAGCATTTT.

V usage is TRBV28 and J usage is TRBJ2-5, with D possibly matching TRBD2 (6 bases). The germline V gene encodes CDR1 MDHEN and CDR2 SYDVKM. This CDR3 has 15 amino acids. The V gene lost 7 bases and the J gene lost 0 bases, with 15 bases spanning the gap. As DNA, the CDR3 is TGTGCCAGCAAACCCCTCCGGGACTACCAAGAGACCCAGTACTTC. Amino acids: CASKPLRDYQETQYF.

The V call is TRBV28, the J call TRBJ2-1; 7 bases agree with TRBD2. This CDR3 region has 16 residues. Trimming at V came to 6 bases and at J to 5 bases, leaving 13 bases not matched to a gene. Per germline, CDR1 MDHEN and CDR2 SYDVKM. CDR3 sequence: CASSPRGASGNNEQFF. CDR3 DNA sequence: TGTGCCAGCAGCCCACGAGGGGCAAGCGGGAACAATGAGCAGTTCTTC.

The chain is built from TRBV21-1 and TRBJ1-2; the D segment call TRBD1 is taken from the table without a DNA check. TRBV21-1 is labeled a pseudogene. The CDR3 extends over 13 amino acids. CDR3 in DNA: TGTGCCAGCACCTCTGGGCAGGGGGTTGGCTACACCTTC. Translation: CASTSGQGVGYTF.

The rearrangement joins TRBV11-2 to TRBJ2-5, with D unresolved. V was shortened by 1 base and J by 5 bases, with 8 bases between the two germline ends. The CDR3 extends over 13 amino acids. The germline V gene encodes CDR1 SGHAT and CDR2 FQNNGV. The CDR3 sequence: CASSLGTAETQYF. CDR3 sequence (DNA): TGTGCCAGCAGCTTAGGTACAGCCGAGACCCAGTACTTC.

V is TRBV4-1 and J is TRBJ2-5; tentatively, D is TRBD1 (6 bases). The CDR3 is 16 amino acids. Germline CDR1 and CDR2: MGHRA and YSYEKL. With 3 bases removed from V and 1 base from J, the gap between germline ends came to 15 bases. The CDR3: CASSHTPGHLQETQYF. The DNA for the CDR3 is TGCGCCAGCAGCCATACCCCGGGACACCTCCAAGAGACCCAGTACTTC.

The V call is TRBV5-1, the J call TRBJ2-5; 8 nucleotides match TRBD2. The CDR3 consists of 14 residues. Trimming cost V 0 bases and J 5 bases; bases outside gene matches: 3. CDR1 is SGHRS and CDR2 is YFSETQ in the germline V gene. CDR3 sequence (DNA): TGCGCCAGCAGCTTGGGAGGGACTAGGGAGACCCAGTACTTC. This sequence encodes CASSLGGTRETQYF.

This chain joins TRBV27 and TRBJ2-7; D possibly matches TRBD1 or TRBD2 (5 bases each). The germline V and J ends were trimmed by 4 bases and 4 bases, with 20 bases remaining between them. This CDR3 spans 16 amino acids. Germline lookup yields CDR1 MNHEY and CDR2 SMNVEV (reference sequence). The CDR3 DNA reads as TGTGCCAGCAGTTCGTCCCCACTAGGGGCAGAGTACGAGCAGTACTTC. Amino acids: CASSSSPLGAEYEQYF.

The chain links TRBV10-3 to TRBJ2-3; 12 nucleotides match TRBD2. The CDR3 spans 16 residues. Germline V CDR1 and CDR2: ENHRY, SYGVKD. After removal of 5 bases from V and 5 bases from J, the junction contained 8 bases not matched to a gene. The CDR3: CAISPASGGALDTQYF. For the CDR3, the DNA is TGTGCCATCAGTCCTGCTAGCGGGGGGGCCTTAGATACGCAGTATTTT.

This clone appeared a single time. The V and J genes are TRBV10-2 and TRBJ2-1; the D gene is possibly TRBD2 (5 bases). The germline V gene has CDR1 WSHSY and CDR2 SAAADI. Trimming took 3 bases from V and 10 from J, leaving 10 bases between them. CDR3 length: 12 residues. CDR3 region: CASSESEGEQFF. DNA of the CDR3: TGCGCCAGCAGTGAATCCGAGGGAGAGCAGTTCTTC.

The CDR3 region has the DNA TGTGCCAGCAGTTTAAAGGGCTATGGCTACACCTTC. Translating it yields CASSLKGYGYTF. The rearrangement joins TRBV27 to TRBJ1-2; no clear D. The CDR3 sequence is 12 residues long. Looked up from germline, CDR1 is MNHEY and CDR2 is SMNVEV (reference sequence). V shed 2 bases and J shed 4 bases, with 5 bases lying between them.

The gene calls are TRBV5-1 and TRBJ1-4; 8 positions agree with TRBD1. The CDR3 sequence is 15 residues long. V lost 5 bases to trimming and J lost 7 bases; unmatched junction nucleotides: 10. Germline V gene data show CDR1 as SGHRS and CDR2 as YFSETQ. The CDR3 region has the DNA TGCGCCAGCAGGGTGCAGGGGACAGGTAGTGAAAAACTGTTTTTT. The encoded protein is CASRVQGTGSEKLFF.

This sequence joins TRBV6-1 and TRBJ2-7; 10 bases agree with TRBD2. The germline gives CDR1 MNHNS, CDR2 SASEGT. The CDR3 loop spans 16 amino acids. V was pared by 2 bases and J by 7 bases, with 11 bases of the junction left unmatched. DNA for the CDR3: TGTGCCAGCAGTGAAAGAGCGGGAGGGCCCCTGGGAGAGCAGTACTTC. Translating gives CASSERAGGPLGEQYF.

This sequence joins TRBV5-4 and TRBJ1-2, with a possible D match to TRBD1 (6 bases). The length of the CDR3 is 15 residues. V was cut by 3 bases and J by 2 bases, with 14 bases left in between. Germline V gene sequence: CDR1 SGHNT, CDR2 YYREEE (reference sequence). The CDR3 sequence is CASSWGQGVNYGYTF. The DNA for the CDR3 is TGTGCCAGCAGCTGGGGGCAGGGTGTCAACTATGGCTACACCTTC. Together with reference TRBV5-4 and TRBJ1-2, the CDR3 gives the full variable domain: ETGVTQSPTHLIKTRGQQVTLRCSSQSGHNTVSWYQQALGQGPQFIFQYYREEENGRGNFPPRFSGLQFPNYSSELNVNALELDDSALYLCASSWGQGVNYGYTFGSGTRLTVV.

The J gene is TRBJ2-1, the V gene TRBV28; 10 nucleotides line up with TRBD2. Germline trimming cut 9 bases from V and 7 bases from J; bases unmatched to any gene: 9. CDR3 size: 14 residues. Germline CDR1 MDHEN, CDR2 SYDVKM. In DNA form, the CDR3 reads TGTGCCAGTAGACTCAGCGGGAGGGGGAATGAGCAGTTCTTC. Amino acid sequence: CASRLSGRGNEQFF.

The chain is built from TRBV30 and TRBJ1-2; weak D call: TRBD1 (6 bases). This CDR3 comprises 12 residues. Per the germline V gene, CDR1 is GTSNPN and CDR2 is SVGIG (reference sequence). V lost 3 bases and J 7 bases, leaving 12 bases between the germline ends. CDR3 in amino acids: CAWSRQDGGYTF. The CDR3 DNA reads as TGTGCCTGGAGCCGACAGGACGGTGGCTACACCTTC.

This chain links TRBV5-4 with TRBJ2-6, with D perhaps TRBD1 (5 bases). Deletions cut 3 bases from V and 2 bases from J, with 15 bases between. The germline V gene encodes CDR1 SGHNT and CDR2 YYREEE (reference sequence). The CDR3 sequence is 17 residues long. The CDR3 is CASSWPGARTGANVLTF. The CDR3, as DNA: TGTGCCAGCAGCTGGCCTGGGGCGAGAACTGGGGCCAACGTCCTGACTTTC.

The CDR3 DNA sequence: TGTGCCAGCAGCTTAGGACTAGCCGGAGAGCAGTACTTC. This sequence encodes CASSLGLAGEQYF. This rearrangement joins TRBV7-2 to TRBJ2-7; 7 nucleotides match TRBD2. J gave up 7 bases and V 1 base, and 4 bases lay outside the gene matches. Germline CDR1 reads SGHTA; CDR2 reads FQGNSA. There are 13 residues in the CDR3.

V gene TRBV11-1 combines with J gene TRBJ2-2; D gene uncertain. Trimming stripped 5 bases from V and 5 bases from J, with 9 bases between. This CDR3 is 13 amino acids long. Per germline, CDR1 SGHAT and CDR2 FQDESV (reference sequence). The CDR3 DNA sequence: TGTGCCAGCAGCATAAGAAGGACCGGGGAGCTGTTTTTT. It is translated as CASSIRRTGELFF.

The chain recombines TRBV5-6 with TRBJ1-6; D possibly corresponds to TRBD1 (6 bases). This CDR3 has 15 residues. CDR1 is SGHDT and CDR2 is YYEEEE in the germline V gene. The V end was cut by 2 bases, the J end by 6 bases, with 12 bases between. The CDR3 sequence is CASSLRGHLNSPLHF. The CDR3 DNA sequence: TGTGCCAGCAGCTTAAGGGGACACCTTAATTCACCCCTCCACTTT. Based on the CDR3 plus reference TRBV5-6 and TRBJ1-6, the full variable domain is DAGVTQSPTHLIKTRGQQVTLRCSPKSGHDTVSWYQQALGQGPQFIFQYYEEEERQRGNFPDRFSGHQFPNYSSELNVNALLLGDSALYLCASSLRGHLNSPLHFGNGTRLTVT.

This clone came up a few times. The rearrangement uses TRBV19 and TRBJ1-2; no clear D. Trimming took off 7 bases at V and 2 bases at J, with 8 bases between the two ends. The V gene's germline CDR1 is LNHDA and CDR2 SQIVND (reference sequence). The CDR3 spans 12 residues. The CDR3 bases are TGTGCCAGTAAGAGTTTGAACTATGGCTACACCTTC. It is translated as CASKSLNYGYTF.

A remark on this clone: Other nucleotide sequences in the sample specify the same CDR3. The chain joins TRBV28 to TRBJ1-2; D unresolved. The CDR3 covers 14 residues. The V end was cut by 6 bases, the J end by 2 bases, with 13 bases between. Germline V gene sequence: CDR1 MDHEN, CDR2 SYDVKM. This CDR3 is CASRPWTENYGYTF. The CDR3 DNA reads as TGTGCCAGCAGACCGTGGACGGAAAACTATGGCTACACCTTC.

This chain links TRBV7-2 with TRBJ1-5, with TRBD1 matching 7 bases. The J segment lost 6 bases and the V segment lost 1 base, leaving 0 bases of the junction unmatched. CDR1 is SGHTA and CDR2 is FQGNSA in the germline V gene. The CDR3 totals 13 residues. The CDR3 DNA reads as TGTGCCAGCAGCTTAGGACAGGGTCAGCCCCAGCATTTT. Protein product: CASSLGQGQPQHF.

The chain couples TRBV5-1 to TRBJ1-2, with D unresolved. The germline gives CDR1 SGHRS, CDR2 YFSETQ. Trimming left V 0 bases short and J 8 bases short, with 17 bases between. The CDR3 runs 15 residues. Here the CDR3 reads CASSLDSAGSSGYTF. CDR3 nucleotides: TGCGCCAGCAGCTTGGATTCAGCCGGGAGCTCCGGCTACACCTTC.

V gene TRBV11-2 combines with J gene TRBJ1-2; weak D call: TRBD1 (6 bases). The CDR3 length is 12 residues. Trimming left V 5 bases short and J 8 bases short, with 12 bases between. From germline, CDR1 is SGHAT and CDR2 FQNNGV. The chain's CDR3 is CASSLRQGGYTF. The DNA of the CDR3 is TGTGCCAGCAGCCTGAGGCAGGGGGGCTACACCTTC.

This chain connects TRBV30 to TRBJ2-5; TRBD1 matches at 9 bases. CDR3 size: 13 residues. V was clipped by 5 bases and J by 7 bases; unmatched bases: 8. Germline V gene data show CDR1 as GTSNPN and CDR2 as SVGIG (reference sequence). Here the CDR3 DNA reads TGTGCCTGGGGGACAGGGCCGGGGTGGACCCAGTACTTC. Its translation is CAWGTGPGWTQYF.

This chain's CDR3 is CASSLFRGAREQYF. CDR3 sequence (DNA): TGTGCCAGCAGCTTATTCCGGGGGGCGCGGGAGCAGTACTTC. V gene TRBV11-2 combines with J gene TRBJ2-7, with D perhaps TRBD2 (7 bases). The CDR3 is made up of 14 amino acids. The germline gives CDR1 SGHAT, CDR2 FQNNGV. Trimming removed 2 bases from V and 7 bases from J, with 15 bases in between.